This TCR beta chain was sequenced in a study of control samples from healthy donors and cancer patients. The table came from immunoSEQ multiplex PCR; TCRdb's copy has only in-frame clones and leaves some out. This table holds 100,000 to 130,000 clones, approximately 80% found once. In germline, CDR1 is ENHRY, CDR2 SYGVKD. The V segment lost 6 bases and the J segment 4 bases; nucleotides outside the gene matches: 3. This CDR3 contains 15 residues. The gene calls are TRBV10-3 and TRBJ2-2, with 12 bases matching TRBD2. Material for sequencing was blood. The clonotype comes from a man between 18 and 29 years old in good health. In DNA form, the CDR3 reads TGTGCCATCAGGGGGACTAGCGGGTTCACCGGGGAGCTGTTTTTT. It encodes CAIRGTSGFTGELFF.